Listed here are 20 T cell receptor beta chains from one sample, sequenced in a study of persistence of HIV-infected CD4 T cells. The immunoSEQ assay was version 4, run in survey mode. TCRdb keeps only in-frame clones here, not all; method: immunoSEQ multiplex PCR. The data contain tens of thousands of clones, 75% to 80% of them seen just once; the ten biggest clones take up 14%. The antigens these receptors bind are not known. Cells were stimulated with overlapping HIV-1 Gag 15-mer peptides. Sorted nonresponding memory CD4+ T cells were CD40L-negative, CD69-negative, CD45RO-high. The sequencing used CD4+ T cells sorted from PBMCs after 18-hour stimulation, collected from a patient who received antiretroviral therapy. These receptors were collected from an adult man with HIV who was CMV-seropositive.

The CDR3 region has the DNA TGTGCCACTACCCCAAGGGCGGAGTCGTACCAAGAGACCCAGTACTTC. Protein: CATTPRAESYQETQYF. This sequence joins TRBV19 and TRBJ2-5; D not resolved. The length of the CDR3 is 16 residues. In germline, CDR1 is LNHDA, CDR2 SQIVND (reference sequence). V shed 10 bases and J shed 0 bases, with 21 bases lying between them.

V gene TRBV7-2 combines with J gene TRBJ1-2; the D gene is possibly TRBD1 (5 bases). The germline V gene has CDR1 SGHTA and CDR2 FQGNSA. This CDR3 comprises 13 residues. V gave up 4 bases and J gave up 8 bases, with 14 bases separating them. The CDR3 reads CASSSLGRGGYTF. Here the CDR3 DNA reads TGTGCCAGCAGCTCCCTAGGTAGGGGCGGCTACACCTTC. The full variable domain, completed using reference TRBV7-2 and TRBJ1-2, is GAGVSQSPSNKVTEKGKDVELRCDPISGHTALYWYRQSLGQGLEFLIYFQGNSAPDKSGLPSDRFSAERTGGSVSTLTIQRTQQEDSAVYLCASSSLGRGGYTFGSGTRLTVV.

This chain's CDR3 is CATSRGTGGTQPQHF. CDR3 bases: TGTGCCACCAGCAGGGGGACAGGGGGCACTCAGCCCCAGCATTTT. The gene calls are TRBV15 and TRBJ1-5; 12 nucleotides agree with TRBD1. V dropped 3 bases and J dropped 6; count of bases not matched to a gene: 3. This CDR3 has 15 amino acids. Germline V lookup: CDR1 LNHNV, CDR2 YYDKDF (reference sequence).

The chain has TRBV7-6 and TRBJ1-6; the D is unclear. This CDR3 is built from 14 residues. The ends were cut back, 3 bases at V and 13 bases at J, with 16 bases in the middle. Germline CDR1 SGHVS, CDR2 FNYEAQ. CDR3 in DNA: TGTGCCAGCAGCTTCCAAACCTTGGGCGATCCCCTCCACTTT. Protein sequence: CASSFQTLGDPLHF.

The genes are TRBV5-4 and TRBJ2-5; maybe TRBD1 (5 bases). V gave up 2 bases and J gave up 4 bases, with 12 bases separating them. The CDR3 has 14 amino acids. Germline CDR1 SGHNT, CDR2 YYREEE (reference sequence). CDR3 sequence: CASSFRQGPETQYF. CDR3 in DNA: TGTGCCAGCAGCTTCCGGCAGGGCCCAGAGACCCAGTACTTC. Full variable domain (remainder filled in from reference TRBV5-4 and TRBJ2-5): ETGVTQSPTHLIKTRGQQVTLRCSSQSGHNTVSWYQQALGQGPQFIFQYYREEENGRGNFPPRFSGLQFPNYSSELNVNALELDDSALYLCASSFRQGPETQYFGPGTRLLVL.

This chain links TRBV7-2 with TRBJ2-7; 8 bases align to TRBD2. The germline V gene has CDR1 SGHTA and CDR2 FQGNSA. This CDR3 region has 15 residues. V gave up 6 bases and J gave up 9 bases; unmatched junction bases: 16. Here the CDR3 reads CASSPASGHLTGQYF. Here the CDR3 DNA reads TGTGCCAGCAGTCCGGCTAGCGGGCATCTTACCGGGCAGTACTTC.

The rearrangement links TRBV25-1 to TRBJ1-2; maybe TRBD1 (6 bases). V was cut by 1 base and J by 4 bases, with 13 bases left in between. Per the germline V gene, CDR1 is MGHDK and CDR2 is SYGVNS. The CDR3 is 15 residues long. CDR3 nucleotides: TGTGCCAGCAGTGAATCCGGCCGGACAGTCTATGGCTACACCTTC. Translating it yields CASSESGRTVYGYTF.

V usage is TRBV5-1 and J usage is TRBJ1-2, with D uncertain. The CDR3 spans 12 residues. Germline V gene lookup returns CDR1 SGHRS and CDR2 YFSETQ. V was cut by 0 bases and J by 6 bases, with 6 bases left in between. The CDR3 loop reads CASSLGQDGYTF. DNA for the CDR3: TGCGCCAGCAGCTTGGGTCAGGATGGCTACACCTTC.

This chain links TRBV10-3 with TRBJ2-7, with 7 bases fitting TRBD2. The length of the CDR3 is 18 residues. The germline gives CDR1 ENHRY, CDR2 SYGVKD. The ends lost 0 bases at V and 5 bases at J; junction bases unmatched: 16. The CDR3 here is CAISESLGSSGRSNEQYF. The DNA of the CDR3 is TGTGCCATCAGTGAGTCGTTGGGCTCTAGCGGTCGGAGCAACGAGCAGTACTTC.

The rearrangement links TRBV5-1 to TRBJ2-5, with 7 nucleotides matching TRBD1. Per the germline V gene, CDR1 is SGHRS and CDR2 is YFSETQ. This CDR3 has 14 residues. Trimming took 4 bases from V and 4 from J; bases not matched to a gene: 7. CDR3 coding DNA: TGCGCCAGCAGCCCCTACAGGGGAAGAGAGACCCAGTACTTC. It codes for CASSPYRGRETQYF.

This clone came up a few times. The V gene is TRBV19, the J gene TRBJ2-2; possible D gene TRBD1, 6 bases. V was pared by 6 bases and J by 4 bases, with 15 bases between. The germline gives CDR1 LNHDA, CDR2 SQIVND (reference sequence). The CDR3 runs to 15 residues. The CDR3 loop is CASRIGSQGTGELFF. In DNA form, the CDR3 reads TGTGCCAGTAGGATCGGTTCACAGGGCACCGGGGAGCTGTTTTTT.

This CDR3 reads CASSDAGVSTYEQYF. CDR3 sequence (DNA): TGTGCCAGCAGTGACGCGGGGGTCTCTACCTACGAGCAGTACTTC. The chain has TRBV2 and TRBJ2-7; TRBD2 aligns across 7 bases. Germline CDR1 and CDR2: SNHLY and FYNNEI. Trimming removed 3 bases from V and 2 bases from J; junction bases left unmatched: 7. The CDR3 is 15 amino acids.

The chain uses TRBV5-1 and TRBJ2-3; no firm D call. The CDR3 contains 12 residues. Germline loops: CDR1 SGHRS, CDR2 YFSETQ. Trimming shortened V by 2 bases and J by 8 bases, and 9 bases separated the two germline ends. The CDR3 spells CASSFSSGTQYF. The CDR3 coding sequence is TGCGCCAGCAGCTTCAGCTCCGGTACGCAGTATTTT.

The V call is TRBV6-2 or TRBV6-3, the J call TRBJ1-2; possible D gene TRBD1, 5 bases. Germline V gives CDR1 MNHEY, CDR2 SVGEGT. Between the trimmed V and J ends, which lost 0 bases and 4 bases, there was a span of 12 bases. This CDR3 region has 15 residues. The CDR3 sequence: CASSYSWGLGYGYTF. As DNA, the CDR3 is TGTGCCAGCAGTTACTCCTGGGGCCTTGGCTATGGCTACACCTTC.

The V and J genes are TRBV7-6 and TRBJ1-1; D may be TRBD1 (5 bases). The CDR3 totals 14 residues. Germline-derived CDR1 and CDR2 are SGHVS and FNYEAQ. Between the trimmed V and J ends, which lost 2 bases and 3 bases, there was a span of 10 bases. Here the CDR3 DNA reads TGTGCCAGCAGCTTAAGCCAGGGCCACACTGAAGCTTTCTTT. Residues: CASSLSQGHTEAFF. Filled out from reference TRBV7-6 and TRBJ1-1, the complete variable domain reads GAGVSQSPRYKVTKRGQDVALRCDPISGHVSLYWYRQALGQGPEFLTYFNYEAQQDKSGLPNDRFSAERPEGSISTLTIQRTEQRDSAMYRCASSLSQGHTEAFFGQGTRLTVV.

This clone is categorized as medium-sized (0.01 to 0.1%). The chain employs TRBV10-3 and TRBJ2-2; the D gene could be TRBD1 or TRBD2 (5 bases each). This CDR3 has 16 residues. Trimming pared 3 bases from V and 0 bases from J, leaving 11 bases between. Per the germline V gene, CDR1 is ENHRY and CDR2 is SYGVKD. The CDR3 DNA sequence: TGTGCCATCAGTGAACAAGGGACGGCGAACACCGGGGAGCTGTTTTTT. It yields the protein CAISEQGTANTGELFF.

V gene TRBV18 combines with J gene TRBJ1-2, with D uncertain. Trimming took 2 bases from V and 7 from J, leaving 8 bases between them. Germline V gene data show CDR1 as KGHSH and CDR2 as LQKENI. This CDR3 has 12 amino acids. Here the CDR3 DNA reads TGTGCCAGCTCACCAATGGTGGGTGGCTACACCTTC. Translated: CASSPMVGGYTF. Based on the CDR3 plus reference TRBV18 and TRBJ1-2, the full variable domain is NAGVMQNPRHLVRRRGQEARLRCSPMKGHSHVYWYRQLPEEGLKFMVYLQKENIIDESGMPKERFSAEFPKEGPSILRIQQVVRGDSAAYFCASSPMVGGYTFGSGTRLTVV.

The chain recombines TRBV15 with TRBJ2-1; a weak D match, TRBD2 (7 bases). Per germline, CDR1 LNHNV and CDR2 YYDKDF (reference sequence). This CDR3 has 17 residues. V was cut by 3 bases and J by 5 bases, with 20 bases left in between. CDR3 loop: CATSRRGGVGAHNEQFF. For the CDR3, the DNA is TGTGCCACCAGCAGGAGGGGGGGCGTCGGGGCTCACAATGAGCAGTTCTTC.

Concerning this clone: The sample holds other DNA sequences that translate to the same CDR3. This chain connects TRBV29-1 to TRBJ2-5, with 7 bases identical to TRBD2. With V trimmed by 6 bases and J by 1 base, 2 bases remained unmatched. From germline, CDR1 is SQVTM and CDR2 ANQGSEA. The CDR3 is made up of 12 amino acids. The CDR3 loop is CSVGRGQETQYF. CDR3 DNA sequence: TGCAGCGTAGGGAGGGGCCAAGAGACCCAGTACTTC.

The chain links TRBV18 to TRBJ1-1, with no clear D. Germline V gives CDR1 KGHSH, CDR2 LQKENI. This CDR3 spans 13 amino acids. V lost 5 bases, J lost 5 bases, and 12 bases lay in between. The CDR3 protein is CASSSIWGTEAFF. CDR3 in DNA: TGTGCCAGCTCATCAATATGGGGTACTGAAGCTTTCTTT.